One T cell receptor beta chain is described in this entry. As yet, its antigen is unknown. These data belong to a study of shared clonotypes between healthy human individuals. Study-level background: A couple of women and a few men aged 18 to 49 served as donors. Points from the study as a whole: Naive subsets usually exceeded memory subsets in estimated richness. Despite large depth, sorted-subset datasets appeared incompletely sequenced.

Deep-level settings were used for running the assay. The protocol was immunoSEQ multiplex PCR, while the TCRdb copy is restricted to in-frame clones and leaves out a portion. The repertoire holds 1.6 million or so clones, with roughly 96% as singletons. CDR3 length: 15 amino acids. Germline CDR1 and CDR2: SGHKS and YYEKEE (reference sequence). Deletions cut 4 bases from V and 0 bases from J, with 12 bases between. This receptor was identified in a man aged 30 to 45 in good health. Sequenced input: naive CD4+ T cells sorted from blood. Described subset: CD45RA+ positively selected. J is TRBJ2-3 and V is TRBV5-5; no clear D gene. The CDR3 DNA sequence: TGTGCCAGCAGCGGCGTTGCGGATAGCACAGATACGCAGTATTTT. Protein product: CASSGVADSTDTQYF.